The 22 T cell receptor beta chains in this list originate from one sample, sequenced in a study of blood T cell repertoires in COVID-19. Assay: immunoSEQ multiplex PCR; the TCRdb copy retains only in-frame clones and omits some. The table records some 250,000 clones, around 81% of them present only once. Sequencing input: peripheral blood. All receptors derive from a woman aged 55-70 years with active or convalescent COVID-19.

The chain combines TRBV18 with TRBJ1-2; weak D call: TRBD1 (6 bases). V was shortened by 2 bases and J by 4 bases, with 11 bases between the two germline ends. This CDR3 region has 14 residues. Germline lookup yields CDR1 KGHSH and CDR2 LQKENI. This chain's CDR3 is CASSPFPDSYGYTF. The CDR3 DNA is TGTGCCAGCTCACCATTCCCGGACAGCTATGGCTACACCTTC. Drawing the rest from reference TRBV18 and TRBJ1-2, the complete variable domain is NAGVMQNPRHLVRRRGQEARLRCSPMKGHSHVYWYRQLPEEGLKFMVYLQKENIIDESGMPKERFSAEFPKEGPSILRIQQVVRGDSAAYFCASSPFPDSYGYTFGSGTRLTVV.

The chain links TRBV18 to TRBJ2-3, with 13 bases aligning to TRBD2. With V trimmed by 2 bases and J by 2 bases, 1 base remained unmatched. The CDR3 totals 16 residues. Looked up from germline, CDR1 is KGHSH and CDR2 is LQKENI. The CDR3 protein is CASSPGTSGITDTQYF. Here the CDR3 DNA reads TGTGCCAGCTCACCAGGGACTAGCGGGATCACAGATACGCAGTATTTT.

V is TRBV7-8 and J is TRBJ1-2; weak D call: TRBD1 (6 bases). The CDR3 length is 17 residues. V gave up 2 bases and J gave up 3 bases, with 19 bases separating them. Germline loops: CDR1 SGHVS, CDR2 FQNEAQ. Written as DNA, the CDR3 is TGTGCCAGCAGCTTAAACAGGGCCCCTGGGGTCGACTATGGCTACACCTTC. This sequence encodes CASSLNRAPGVDYGYTF.

This clone was observed a handful of times. This chain connects TRBV5-1 to TRBJ2-2, with 9 bases lining up with TRBD1. The germline V gene has CDR1 SGHRS and CDR2 YFSETQ. This CDR3 spans 16 amino acids. The V gene end was trimmed by 4 bases and the J gene end by 0 bases; junction bases not matched to a gene: 4. The CDR3 DNA reads TGCGCCAGCAGCCCTCGGACAGGGGCGAACACCGGGGAGCTGTTTTTT. Protein product: CASSPRTGANTGELFF.

The chain uses TRBV6-5 and TRBJ2-5, with TRBD2 matching 9 bases. Unmatched junction bases numbered 6, after V lost 6 bases and J lost 4 bases. CDR1 is MNHEY and CDR2 is SVGAGI in the germline V gene. The CDR3 has 14 amino acids. In nucleotides, the CDR3 is TGTGCCAGCAGGGGTAGCGGGGGTTTAGAGACCCAGTACTTC. Amino acid sequence: CASRGSGGLETQYF.

V is TRBV5-1 and J is TRBJ1-2; 7 bases match TRBD1. Germline lookup yields CDR1 SGHRS and CDR2 YFSETQ. The ends lost 7 bases at V and 3 bases at J; junction bases unmatched: 6. The CDR3 length is 13 residues. The DNA of the CDR3 is TGCGCCAGCGCGGGACAGAGTCACTATGGCTACACCTTC. Encoded protein: CASAGQSHYGYTF.

The J gene is TRBJ2-5, the V gene TRBV11-3; 9 nucleotides line up with TRBD2. This CDR3 is 15 amino acids long. Germline loops: CDR1 SGHNT, CDR2 YENEEA. V shed 3 bases and J 1 base; nucleotides not matched to a gene: 3. Here the CDR3 reads CASSFSGGPQETQYF. In nucleotides, the CDR3 is TGTGCCAGCAGCTTTAGCGGGGGCCCCCAAGAGACCCAGTACTTC.

The gene calls are TRBV4-1 and TRBJ2-3, with 8 positions matching TRBD1. This CDR3 contains 16 residues. CDR1 is MGHRA, CDR2 YSYEKL, per germline. V dropped 4 bases and J dropped 6; count of bases not matched to a gene: 12. The CDR3 here is CASSLPRQGARDTQYF. The CDR3 region has the DNA TGCGCCAGCAGCCTACCTAGGCAGGGGGCGAGGGATACGCAGTATTTT.

This chain connects TRBV5-1 to TRBJ1-2; 8 bases line up with TRBD1. V was clipped by 2 bases and J by 4 bases; unmatched bases: 7. The length of the CDR3 is 15 residues. Per germline, CDR1 SGHRS and CDR2 YFSETQ. The CDR3 is CASSFPGQDLYGYTF. CDR3 nucleotide sequence: TGCGCCAGCAGCTTTCCGGGACAGGACCTCTATGGCTACACCTTC.

CDR3 in amino acids: CASSQGQWHGSPLHF. The CDR3 coding sequence is TGTGCCAGCAGCCAAGGACAGTGGCACGGTTCACCCCTCCACTTT. The chain is built from TRBV3-1 (or the pseudogene TRBV3-2) and TRBJ1-6; D perhaps matches TRBD1 (5 bases). The CDR3 is 15 amino acids. Trimming left V 1 base short and J 9 bases short, with 13 bases between. From germline, CDR1 is LGHDT and CDR2 YNNKEL (reference sequence).

The V call is TRBV9, the J call TRBJ2-1, with TRBD1 as a possible D gene (6 bases). Germline assignment: CDR1 SGDLS and CDR2 YYNGEE. The CDR3 covers 15 residues. V was pared by 1 base and J by 7 bases, with 15 bases between. The CDR3 DNA sequence: TGTGCCAGCAGCGTAACCTTCGGACAGTTTAATGAGCAGTTCTTC. Translation: CASSVTFGQFNEQFF.

This chain uses TRBV4-1 with TRBJ2-1; maybe TRBD2 (6 bases). This CDR3 contains 16 residues. V was shortened by 1 base and J by 3 bases, with 13 bases between the two germline ends. Looked up from germline, CDR1 is MGHRA and CDR2 is YSYEKL. As DNA, the CDR3 is TGCGCCAGCAGCCAAGGAACGGGACTCAGCTACAATGAGCAGTTCTTC. Residues: CASSQGTGLSYNEQFF.

The CDR3 sequence is CASSPRDNSGANVLTF. CDR3 DNA: TGTGCCAGTAGTCCCCGGGACAACTCTGGGGCCAACGTCCTGACTTTC. The rearrangement joins TRBV19 to TRBJ2-6, with a weak D call TRBD1 (6 bases). V was pared by 5 bases and J by 0 bases, with 11 bases between. The CDR3 contains 16 residues. Germline loops: CDR1 LNHDA, CDR2 SQIVND (reference sequence).

This sequence joins TRBV5-5 and TRBJ1-5, with 10 bases fitting TRBD1. Germline loops: CDR1 SGHKS, CDR2 YYEKEE (reference sequence). The CDR3 loop spans 15 amino acids. Trimming at V came to 4 bases and at J to 5 bases, leaving 6 bases not matched to a gene. CDR3 in DNA: TGTGCCAGCAGCGCGGGACAGGGGCGATATCAGCCCCAGCATTTT. Protein: CASSAGQGRYQPQHF.

The chain combines TRBV7-9 with TRBJ2-5; no clear D gene. Looked up from germline, CDR1 is SEHNR and CDR2 is FQNEAQ (reference sequence). The V and J ends lost 4 bases and 4 bases respectively, with 4 bases between them. CDR3 length: 11 amino acids. CDR3 sequence reads: CASSSRETQYF. The CDR3 DNA sequence: TGTGCCAGCAGCTCTAGAGAGACCCAGTACTTC.

V is TRBV18 and J is TRBJ2-7; 15 bases are shared with TRBD2. V gave up 3 bases and J gave up 4 bases; unmatched junction bases: 7. CDR1 is KGHSH and CDR2 is LQKENI in the germline V gene. The CDR3 contains 17 residues. The DNA of the CDR3 is TGTGCCAGCTCACCCTCCGGGACTAGCGGGGGGAGGTACGAGCAGTACTTC. Translating gives CASSPSGTSGGRYEQYF.

V is TRBV7-2 and J is TRBJ2-5; no definite D call. CDR1 is SGHTA, CDR2 FQGNSA, per germline. The CDR3 runs 14 residues. V lost 4 bases, J lost 3 bases, and 12 bases lay in between. Here the CDR3 DNA reads TGTGCCAGCAGCTCTCACAAAGGAGAAGAGACCCAGTACTTC. As protein: CASSSHKGEETQYF.

The J gene is TRBJ1-2, the V gene TRBV5-8, with no clear D. Trimming removed 6 bases from V and 4 bases from J, with 7 bases in between. CDR1 is SGHTS, CDR2 YDEGEE, per germline. The CDR3 has 11 residues. The CDR3 region has the DNA TGTGCCAGCAAATGGGCCTATGGCTACACCTTC. It specifies CASKWAYGYTF.

The CDR3 DNA sequence: TGTGCCAGCAGCCGGACACAGGGTTCCACTGAAGCTTTCTTT. It translates to CASSRTQGSTEAFF. The chain links TRBV6-5 to TRBJ1-1; D might be TRBD1 (6 bases). This CDR3 region has 14 residues. Germline CDR1 is MNHEY and CDR2 is SVGAGI. Trimming pared 6 bases from V and 4 bases from J, leaving 15 bases between.

This chain links TRBV6-2 or TRBV6-3 with TRBJ2-3; maybe TRBD2 (5 bases). The CDR3 spans 17 residues. Germline lookup yields CDR1 MNHEY and CDR2 SVGEGT. Trimming left V 0 bases short and J 2 bases short, with 15 bases between. Written as DNA, the CDR3 is TGTGCCAGCAGTTACTCGGGAGTGGGGTGGGACACAGATACGCAGTATTTT. As protein: CASSYSGVGWDTDTQYF.

The chain is built from TRBV4-1 and TRBJ2-6, with 9 nucleotides matching TRBD1. The trim removed 6 bases at V and 2 bases at J, leaving 2 bases unmatched. The germline V gene has CDR1 MGHRA and CDR2 YSYEKL. The CDR3 covers 15 residues. CDR3 amino acids: CASRGQGPGANVLTF. DNA for the CDR3: TGCGCCAGCAGGGGACAGGGCCCTGGGGCCAACGTCCTGACTTTC.

V gene TRBV19 combines with J gene TRBJ2-6; tentative D call: TRBD1 (5 bases). The CDR3 consists of 16 residues. Germline CDR1 LNHDA, CDR2 SQIVND (reference sequence). V was shortened by 0 bases and J by 0 bases, with 6 bases between the two germline ends. The CDR3 region has the DNA TGTGCCAGTAGTATAGATCAGGGCTCTGGGGCCAACGTCCTGACTTTC. Encoded protein: CASSIDQGSGANVLTF.